These 28 T cell receptor beta chains came from one sample sequenced in a study of CD8 T cells in Susac syndrome. RNA amounts of about 0.45 to 1 ug underwent reverse transcription with random hexamers. TCRdb reprocessed the immunoSEQ multiplex PCR reads with MiXCR, giving one entry per CDR3 protein. The repertoire holds about 160,000 distinct CDR3 sequences, with about 92% as singletons. The sequencing sample was made of CD4+ T cells from PBMCs. The receptors stem from a human donor in good health.

The rearrangement links TRBV5-5 to TRBJ2-5; the match to TRBD1 covers 7 bases. J gave up 3 bases and V 3 bases, and 5 bases lay outside the gene matches. Germline V gene sequence: CDR1 SGHKS, CDR2 YYEKEE (reference sequence). The CDR3 has 14 amino acids. The DNA of the CDR3 is TGTGCCAGCAGCTGGAGAGACAGGGAAGAGACCCAGTACTTC. Its translation: CASSWRDREETQYF.

This clonotype has a single count. This chain links TRBV29-1 with TRBJ2-1; D remains unclear. Germline-derived CDR1 and CDR2 are SQVTM and ANQGSEA. This CDR3 has 12 residues. Trimming cost V 2 bases and J 8 bases, with 10 bases left between them. The DNA for the CDR3 is TGCAGCGTTGAACCCCCTGGCGATGAGCAGTTCTTC. As protein: CSVEPPGDEQFF.

This clonotype was seen just once. The chain employs TRBV30 and TRBJ2-7; D could derive from TRBD1 or TRBD2 (6 bases each). The CDR3 consists of 14 residues. Trimming took off 4 bases at V and 3 bases at J, with 16 bases between the two ends. Germline CDR1 and CDR2: GTSNPN and SVGIG (reference sequence). The CDR3 is CAWKRGTLGYEQYF. Written as DNA, the CDR3 is TGTGCCTGGAAGAGGGGGACTTTGGGCTACGAGCAGTACTTC.

This clonotype has a single count. For the CDR3, the DNA is TGTGCCAGTAATCCCGGGACGACTAATGAGCAGTTCTTC. Its protein is CASNPGTTNEQFF. The V call is TRBV19, the J call TRBJ2-1; the D gene could be TRBD1 or TRBD2 (5 bases each). The CDR3 covers 13 residues. Looked up from germline, CDR1 is LNHDA and CDR2 is SQIVND (reference sequence). V dropped 7 bases and J dropped 7 bases, with 14 bases sitting between them.

This chain connects TRBV18 to TRBJ2-3; no definite D call. Trimming pared 3 bases from V and 3 bases from J, leaving 7 bases between. In germline, CDR1 is KGHSH, CDR2 LQKENI. This CDR3 comprises 13 residues. The CDR3: CASSPGNTDTQYF. CDR3 bases: TGTGCCAGCTCACCGGGTAATACAGATACGCAGTATTTT.

This clonotype appeared a single time. The CDR3: CSGSPRDRVGNEQFF. The CDR3 DNA reads TGCAGCGGCAGCCCCCGGGACAGGGTCGGGAATGAGCAGTTCTTC. This sequence joins TRBV29-1 and TRBJ2-1, with TRBD1 identical over 9 bases. The CDR3 has 15 amino acids. V gave up 7 bases and J gave up 7 bases; unmatched junction bases: 14. Germline V lookup: CDR1 SQVTM, CDR2 ANQGSEA.

The chain is built from TRBV28 and TRBJ2-7, with D possibly TRBD2 on 6 matching bases. Germline V gives CDR1 MDHEN, CDR2 SYDVKM. CDR3 length equals 15 residues. V lost 4 bases, J lost 0 bases, and 13 bases lay in between. The CDR3 DNA reads as TGTGCCAGCAGTTCATCCGGGACTGACTCCTACGAGCAGTACTTC. Its protein is CASSSSGTDSYEQYF.

The rearrangement links TRBV29-1 to TRBJ2-6, with D maybe TRBD1 (6 bases). V lost 4 bases and J 0 bases, leaving 16 bases between the germline ends. The germline gives CDR1 SQVTM, CDR2 ANQGSEA. This CDR3 is built from 17 residues. DNA of the CDR3: TGCAGCGTTGCTCCACAGGGAATAAGCTCTGGGGCCAACGTCCTGACTTTC. Translated: CSVAPQGISSGANVLTF.

The rearrangement joins TRBV2 to TRBJ2-2, with a possible D match to TRBD2 (5 bases). The CDR3 covers 13 residues. Trimming removed 3 bases from V and 5 bases from J, with 7 bases in between. Germline assignment: CDR1 SNHLY and CDR2 FYNNEI. For the CDR3, the DNA is TGTGCCAGCAGTGATCGGGGAACCGGGGAGCTGTTTTTT. Translating gives CASSDRGTGELFF.

The gene calls are TRBV11-2 and TRBJ2-1; D possibly corresponds to TRBD2 (6 bases). The CDR3 totals 15 residues. Trimming pared 5 bases from V and 5 bases from J, leaving 16 bases between. CDR1 is SGHAT and CDR2 is FQNNGV in the germline V gene. CDR3 in amino acids: CASSPSRRADNEQFF. The CDR3 DNA sequence: TGTGCCAGCAGCCCCAGCCGGAGGGCTGACAATGAGCAGTTCTTC.

This clonotype was seen more than once but under ten times. The rearrangement links TRBV4-1 to TRBJ2-1, with 9 nucleotides matching TRBD2. CDR3 length: 15 residues. Trimming took 0 bases from V and 6 from J; bases not matched to a gene: 3. CDR1 and CDR2 from the germline V gene are MGHRA and YSYEKL. The CDR3: CASSQEPSGANEQFF. CDR3 nucleotide sequence: TGCGCCAGCAGCCAAGAACCTAGCGGGGCCAATGAGCAGTTCTTC.

The chain recombines TRBV28 with TRBJ1-3; no clear D. Trimming took off 5 bases at V and 0 bases at J, with 14 bases between the two ends. Germline-derived CDR1 and CDR2 are MDHEN and SYDVKM. CDR3 length: 16 residues. The CDR3 region has the DNA TGTGCCAGCAGTCCCATCTCCTCCACCTCTGGAAACACCATATATTTT. As protein: CASSPISSTSGNTIYF. The variable domain in full, with the rest retrieved from reference TRBV28 and TRBJ1-3, is DVKVTQSSRYLVKRTGEKVFLECVQDMDHENMFWYRQDPGLGLRLIYFSYDVKMKEKGDIPEGYSVSREKKERFSLILESASTNQTSMYLCASSPISSTSGNTIYFGEGSWLTVV.

The chain couples TRBV7-9 to TRBJ2-7; 10 positions agree with TRBD1. Germline V gene data show CDR1 as SEHNR and CDR2 as FQNEAQ (reference sequence). With 4 bases clipped from V and 3 bases from J, the junction kept 9 bases outside the gene matches. This CDR3 region has 16 residues. The CDR3 region has the DNA TGTGCCAGCAGCTCGGGACAGGGGTGGGGATACTACGAGCAGTACTTC. Its protein product is CASSSGQGWGYYEQYF.

The gene calls are TRBV6-5 and TRBJ2-6, with 7 bases matching TRBD1. The CDR3 contains 15 residues. V lost 5 bases and J lost 8; bases outside the gene matches: 9. Germline lookup yields CDR1 MNHEY and CDR2 SVGAGI. The DNA for the CDR3 is TGTGCCAGCAGTAAGGGGGCAGGTAGTACCAACGTCCTGACTTTC. Its protein is CASSKGAGSTNVLTF.

The genes are TRBV11-2 and TRBJ1-2, with D hard to call. The V and J ends lost 0 bases and 5 bases respectively, with 10 bases between them. Germline V CDR1 and CDR2: SGHAT, FQNNGV. The CDR3 loop spans 14 amino acids. DNA of the CDR3: TGTGCCAGCAGCTTAGATCTGGGAGGGTATGGCTACACCTTC. Translating it yields CASSLDLGGYGYTF.

This chain connects TRBV7-9 to TRBJ2-5, with D unclear. Germline assignment: CDR1 SEHNR and CDR2 FQNEAQ (reference sequence). Trimming left V 3 bases short and J 2 bases short, with 10 bases between. CDR3 length equals 14 residues. The CDR3 is CASSLNRVQETQYF. DNA of the CDR3: TGTGCCAGCAGCTTGAATCGCGTACAAGAGACCCAGTACTTC.

The chain is built from TRBV14 and TRBJ1-2; D call uncertain. The CDR3 consists of 12 residues. Per germline, CDR1 SGHDN and CDR2 FVKESK. The V and J ends lost 1 base and 6 bases respectively, with 6 bases between them. The CDR3 DNA reads TGTGCCAGCAGCCAAGGAGGGAATGGCTACACCTTC. It codes for CASSQGGNGYTF.

The chain links TRBV5-1 to TRBJ2-3, with 9 positions matching TRBD1. V shed 6 bases and J 4 bases; nucleotides not matched to a gene: 9. The CDR3 spans 15 residues. Germline V gives CDR1 SGHRS, CDR2 YFSETQ. CDR3 bases: TGCGCCAGCATCGACCCGGGACAGGGAGCAGATACGCAGTATTTT. This gives the protein CASIDPGQGADTQYF.

This clonotype was counted a single time. This chain uses TRBV2 with TRBJ2-5, with D possibly TRBD2 on 5 matching bases. V lost 3 bases and J 2 bases, leaving 13 bases between the germline ends. Germline loops: CDR1 SNHLY, CDR2 FYNNEI. The CDR3 has 15 amino acids. CDR3 region: CASSDASPLQETQYF. Here the CDR3 DNA reads TGTGCCAGCAGTGATGCTAGCCCCCTACAAGAGACCCAGTACTTC.

The genes are TRBV6-2 or TRBV6-3 and TRBJ2-5; the D is unclear. This CDR3 contains 14 residues. Trimming took 4 bases from V and 6 from J, leaving 15 bases between them. Germline V lookup: CDR1 MNHEY, CDR2 SVGEGT. The CDR3 sequence: CASSWSGGTQTQYF. The CDR3 DNA is TGTGCCAGCAGTTGGTCAGGCGGTACGCAGACCCAGTACTTC.

A single count supports this clonotype. The chain uses TRBV2 and TRBJ2-7, with 8 bases aligning to TRBD1. Unmatched junction bases numbered 2, after V lost 1 base and J lost 0 bases. Germline V gene data show CDR1 as SNHLY and CDR2 as FYNNEI. This CDR3 is 15 amino acids long. CDR3: CASSEVQGASYEQYF. Here the CDR3 DNA reads TGTGCCAGCAGTGAAGTCCAGGGGGCCTCCTACGAGCAGTACTTC.

This chain uses TRBV20-1 with TRBJ1-5; D is unclear. CDR3 size: 13 residues. The V gene lost 0 bases and the J gene lost 2 bases, with 5 bases spanning the gap. CDR1 DFQATT and CDR2 SNEGSKA come from the germline V gene (reference sequence). CDR3 region: CSARDLGNQPQHF. The CDR3 bases are TGCAGTGCTAGAGACTTGGGCAATCAGCCCCAGCATTTT.

V is TRBV14 and J is TRBJ2-6; 9 bases match TRBD1. V lost 4 bases, J lost 4 bases, and 11 bases stayed unmatched. CDR3 length: 18 residues. Germline-derived CDR1 and CDR2 are SGHDN and FVKESK. CDR3: CASSPRLGQGSGANVLTF. In DNA form, the CDR3 reads TGTGCCAGCAGCCCACGACTGGGACAGGGATCCGGGGCCAACGTCCTGACTTTC. The full variable domain, completed using reference TRBV14 and TRBJ2-6, is EAGVTQFPSHSVIEKGQTVTLRCDPISGHDNLYWYRRVMGKEIKFLLHFVKESKQDESGMPNNRFLAERTGGTYSTLKVQPAELEDSGVYFCASSPRLGQGSGANVLTFGAGSRLTVL.

The chain carries TRBV7-8 and TRBJ1-1; the match to TRBD1 covers 8 bases. V was clipped by 3 bases and J by 7 bases; unmatched bases: 4. CDR1 is SGHVS, CDR2 FQNEAQ, per germline. This CDR3 is 13 amino acids long. The chain's CDR3 is CASSLDREIEAFF. The DNA of the CDR3 is TGTGCCAGCAGCTTGGACAGGGAGATTGAAGCTTTCTTT.

J is TRBJ1-5 and V is TRBV12-3 or TRBV12-4; weak D call: TRBD1 (6 bases). The CDR3 is made up of 14 amino acids. V was shortened by 4 bases and J by 0 bases, with 7 bases between the two germline ends. The CDR3 protein is CASSYRDSNQPQHF. CDR3 DNA: TGTGCCAGCAGTTACAGGGATAGCAATCAGCCCCAGCATTTT.

Only one count was recorded for this clonotype. The chain is built from TRBV2 and TRBJ2-3; 12 nucleotides align to TRBD2. The germline gives CDR1 SNHLY, CDR2 FYNNEI. The CDR3 runs 15 residues. V was pared by 6 bases and J by 10 bases, with 11 bases of the junction left unmatched. The CDR3 loop is CASRYNLAGGPAQYF. The CDR3 DNA sequence: TGTGCCAGCAGATATAACCTAGCGGGGGGGCCGGCGCAGTATTTT. Supplemented by reference TRBV2 and TRBJ2-3, the full variable domain reads EPEVTQTPSHQVTQMGQEVILRCVPISNHLYFYWYRQILGQKVEFLVSFYNNEISEKSEIFDDQFSVERPDGSNFTLKIRSTKLEDSAMYFCASRYNLAGGPAQYFGPGTRLTVL.

J is TRBJ1-4 and V is TRBV2; D remains unclear. This CDR3 is built from 11 residues. Germline loops: CDR1 SNHLY, CDR2 FYNNEI. V lost 10 bases, J lost 2 bases, and 5 bases lay in between. The CDR3 sequence: CAIDTNEKLFF. The CDR3 DNA reads as TGTGCCATAGACACTAATGAAAAACTGTTTTTT.

The V and J genes are TRBV4-1 and TRBJ2-7; D ambiguous. V dropped 0 bases and J dropped 5 bases, with 14 bases sitting between them. CDR3 size: 15 residues. Germline CDR1 is MGHRA and CDR2 is YSYEKL. This chain's CDR3 is CASSQDFRLVNEQYF. CDR3 nucleotides: TGCGCCAGCAGCCAAGATTTTAGGCTAGTTAACGAGCAGTACTTC.